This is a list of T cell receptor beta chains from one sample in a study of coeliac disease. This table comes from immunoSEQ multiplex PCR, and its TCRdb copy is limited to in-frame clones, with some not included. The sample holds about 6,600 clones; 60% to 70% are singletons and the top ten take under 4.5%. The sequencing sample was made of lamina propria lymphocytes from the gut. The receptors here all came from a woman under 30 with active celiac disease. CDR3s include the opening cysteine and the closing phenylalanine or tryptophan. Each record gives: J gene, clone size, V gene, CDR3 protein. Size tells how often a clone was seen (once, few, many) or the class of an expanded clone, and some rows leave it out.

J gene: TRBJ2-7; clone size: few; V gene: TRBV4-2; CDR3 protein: CASTKEEASSYEQYF
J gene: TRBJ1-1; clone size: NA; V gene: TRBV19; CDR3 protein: CASQDSLPMNTEAFF
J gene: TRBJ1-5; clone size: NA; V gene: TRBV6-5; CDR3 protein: CASSRNRGGGQPQHF
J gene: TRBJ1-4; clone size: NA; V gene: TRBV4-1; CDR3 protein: CASSHIDRLNEKLFF
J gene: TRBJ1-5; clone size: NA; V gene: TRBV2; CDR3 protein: CASSDFIAGWGRRNQPQHF
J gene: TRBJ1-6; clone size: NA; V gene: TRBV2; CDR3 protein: CASSELARLRSYNSPLHF
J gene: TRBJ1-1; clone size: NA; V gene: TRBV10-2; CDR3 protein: CASLDRGTTEAFF
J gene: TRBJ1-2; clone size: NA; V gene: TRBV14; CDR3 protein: CASSQYDRVAFYGYTF
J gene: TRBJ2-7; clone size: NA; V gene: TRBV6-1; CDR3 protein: CASSARQFYEQYF
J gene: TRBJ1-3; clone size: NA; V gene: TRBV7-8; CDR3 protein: CASSPGSRNTIYF
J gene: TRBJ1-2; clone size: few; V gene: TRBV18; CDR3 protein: CASSLEGYGYTF
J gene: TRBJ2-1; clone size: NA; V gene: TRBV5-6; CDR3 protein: CASSFGGAGPGGLYNEQFF
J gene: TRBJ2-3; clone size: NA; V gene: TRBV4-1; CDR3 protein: CASSQVGRADTQYF